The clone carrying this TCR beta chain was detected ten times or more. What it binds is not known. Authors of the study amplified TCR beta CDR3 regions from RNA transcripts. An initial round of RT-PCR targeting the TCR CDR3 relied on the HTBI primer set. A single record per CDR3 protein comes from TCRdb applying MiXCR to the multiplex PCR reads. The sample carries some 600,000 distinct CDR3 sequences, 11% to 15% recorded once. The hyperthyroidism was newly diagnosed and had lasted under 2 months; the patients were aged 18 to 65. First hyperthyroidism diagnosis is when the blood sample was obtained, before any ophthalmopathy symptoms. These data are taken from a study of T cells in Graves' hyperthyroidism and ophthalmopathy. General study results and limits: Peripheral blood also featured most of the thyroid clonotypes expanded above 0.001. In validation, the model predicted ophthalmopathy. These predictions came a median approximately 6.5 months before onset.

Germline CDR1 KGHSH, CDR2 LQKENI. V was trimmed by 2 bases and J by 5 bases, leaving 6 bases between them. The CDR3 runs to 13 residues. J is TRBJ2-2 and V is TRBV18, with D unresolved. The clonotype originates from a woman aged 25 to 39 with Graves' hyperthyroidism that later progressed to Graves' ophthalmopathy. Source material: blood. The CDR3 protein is CASSPSETGELFF. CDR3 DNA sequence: TGTGCCAGCTCACCATCGGAAACCGGGGAGCTGTTTTTT.